This note documents a single T cell receptor (beta chain) sequence. These data originate in a study of blood T cell repertoires in COVID-19. In assigning cohorts, the study relied on participant-reported clinical history. V lost 5 bases and J 8 bases, leaving 18 bases between the germline ends. The CDR3 contains 14 residues. The germline V gene encodes CDR1 PRHDT and CDR2 FYEKMQ (reference sequence). Generated by immunoSEQ multiplex PCR, the TCRdb table keeps only in-frame clones and is missing some. The data contain more than 120,000 clones, over 75% of them singletons. The sequence came from a man aged 45 to 65 in a cohort exposed to, infected with or recovered from COVID-19 (not recorded which). The sample taken for sequencing was PBMCs or T cells enriched from blood (not recorded which). The chain is built from TRBV13 and TRBJ1-2; D might be TRBD1 (5 bases). The CDR3 protein is CASSPTSGQGGYTF. The CDR3 DNA is TGTGCCAGCAGCCCGACCTCCGGGCAGGGCGGCTACACCTTC. Filled out from reference TRBV13 and TRBJ1-2, the complete variable domain reads AAGVIQSPRHLIKEKRETATLKCYPIPRHDTVYWYQQGPGQDPQFLISFYEKMQSDKGSIPDRFSAQQFSDYHSELNMSSLELGDSALYFCASSPTSGQGGYTFGSGTRLTVV.